This T cell receptor beta chain was obtained from a study of molecular identifiers for immune sequencing clone quantification. The wider study: Replicate experiments divided RNA from 20,000 or 100,000 naive CD8 cells into five parts and sequenced four. Notes on the study in general: Identical TCR molecules that share a barcode could lead to an underestimation of highly expanded clone sizes.

Naive CD8 libraries were made from 20,000 to 1,000,000 sorted cells, and they used 10%, 30% or 50% RNA. As to this clonotype: Its antigen is still unknown. Its ends do not fully match the called genes, so a read error is possible.

Previously described methods with listed TCR primers produced the bulk TCR libraries. Each CDR3 protein is one row after TCRdb ran MiXCR on the PCR reads. This sample has under 600,000 distinct CDR3 sequences, with about 25% found just once. This CDR3 is built from 14 residues. Germline CDR1 and CDR2: MNHEY and SMNVEV (reference sequence). V and J are TRBV27 and TRBJ2-5, with D possibly matching TRBD2 (7 bases). This sequence originates from a human donor in good health. Some libraries in this study had Jurkat cell RNA spiked in. Sequenced: naive CD8+ T cells from blood, with Jurkat cell RNA spiked in. Subset described: FACS-sorted CD8+CD4-CCR7+CD45RA+ naive T cells. CDR3 amino acids: CASSFGGQQEPQYF. CDR3 bases: TGTGCCAGCAGTTTCGGGGGGCAACAAGAGCCCCAGTACTTC.